This TCR beta chain originates from a study of STAT5B mutations in CD4+ large granular lymphocyte leukemia. Controls came from buffy coats of healthy blood donors. Original processing methods: A productive frequency of 2.59 x 10-5 was the lowest detectable. Produced via immunoSEQ multiplex PCR; TCRdb's table is partial and in-frame only. V and J calls and clone size are as listed in that table; D and trimming were resolved from the DNA. The data contain about 40,000 clones, about four fifths of them singletons. The CDR3 is made up of 12 amino acids. Trimming pared 7 bases from V and 4 bases from J, leaving 11 bases between. In germline, CDR1 is MNHNY, CDR2 SVGAGI (reference sequence).

This TCR was recovered from a human donor in good health. The V call is TRBV6-6, the J call TRBJ2-7, with no clear D. Material for sequencing was CD4+ T cells from blood buffy coats. The CDR3 DNA reads TGTGCCAGCACCTCCTACCAGTACGAGCAGTACTTC. It translates to CASTSYQYEQYF.